This entry lists 18 T cell receptor beta chains sequenced from one sample in a study of blood T cell repertoires in COVID-19. Produced via immunoSEQ multiplex PCR; TCRdb's table is partial and in-frame only. The sample contains some 90,000 clones, 82% of which appear only once. Sequencing input: peripheral blood. The source is an older man with active or convalescent COVID-19.

This chain links TRBV7-8 with TRBJ1-2; TRBD1 agrees at 8 bases. The CDR3 runs 14 residues. V dropped 1 base and J dropped 5; count of bases not matched to a gene: 3. Germline V lookup: CDR1 SGHVS, CDR2 FQNEAQ. The CDR3 bases are TGTGCCAGCAGCTTAGGGACAGGGAGTTATGGCTACACCTTC. It yields the protein CASSLGTGSYGYTF.

On this clone itself: The same CDR3 can be traced to other DNA sequences in this sample. The genes are TRBV9 and TRBJ2-1; 9 bases fit TRBD2. The ends lost 2 bases at V and 4 bases at J; junction bases unmatched: 4. Germline V gene sequence: CDR1 SGDLS, CDR2 YYNGEE. This CDR3 has 15 residues. The CDR3 loop is CASSVGGGAYNEQFF. The DNA of the CDR3 is TGTGCCAGCAGCGTCGGCGGGGGGGCTTACAATGAGCAGTTCTTC.

CDR3: CATSEGDRTDPQHF. In nucleotides, the CDR3 is TGTGCCACCAGTGAAGGGGACAGAACCGACCCCCAGCATTTT. The chain combines TRBV24-1 with TRBJ1-5; TRBD1 aligns across 7 bases. CDR1 and CDR2 (germline): KGHDR, SFDVKD. The CDR3 consists of 14 residues. V lost 4 bases and J lost 10; bases outside the gene matches: 9.

The rearrangement uses TRBV7-2 and TRBJ2-5, with 15 bases lining up with TRBD2. CDR1 is SGHTA and CDR2 is FQGNSA in the germline V gene. V shed 1 base, J shed 14 bases, and the junction held 5 bases outside the gene matches. The CDR3 loop spans 14 amino acids. CDR3 sequence: CASSLGTSGGALYF. The CDR3 nucleotides are TGTGCCAGCAGCTTAGGGACTAGCGGGGGGGCGCTTTACTTC.

The chain links TRBV7-9 to TRBJ1-1, with D perhaps matching TRBD1 (5 bases). The germline V gene encodes CDR1 SEHNR and CDR2 FQNEAQ (reference sequence). The CDR3 runs to 14 residues. V dropped 1 base and J dropped 12 bases, with 18 bases sitting between them. CDR3 in amino acids: CASSLEGRRGSTFF. The CDR3 coding sequence is TGTGCCAGCAGCTTAGAGGGGCGGCGGGGGTCAACTTTCTTT.

The V gene is TRBV6-5, the J gene TRBJ2-2; 9 bases are a match to TRBD1. V trimming: 6 bases; J trimming: 6 bases; junction bases outside the gene matches: 5. The CDR3 runs 14 residues. Germline V CDR1 and CDR2: MNHEY, SVGAGI. The DNA of the CDR3 is TGTGCCAGCAGAAGACAGGGGGAGTCCGGGGAGCTGTTTTTT. It yields the protein CASRRQGESGELFF.

This clone has just a few counts. The chain recombines TRBV7-3 with TRBJ2-7, with TRBD1 identical over 9 bases. V gave up 5 bases and J gave up 6 bases; unmatched junction bases: 8. From germline, CDR1 is SGHTA and CDR2 FQGTGA. The CDR3 extends over 14 amino acids. CDR3 loop: CASSPGTGSREQYF. CDR3 nucleotides: TGTGCCAGCAGCCCTGGGACAGGGAGTCGCGAGCAGTACTTC.

The chain uses TRBV5-1 and TRBJ1-3, with TRBD1 as a possible D gene (5 bases). CDR1 and CDR2 from the germline V gene are SGHRS and YFSETQ. CDR3 length: 16 residues. V was shortened by 5 bases and J by 2 bases, with 17 bases between the two germline ends. The CDR3 sequence is CASSTGTAPTGNTIYF. CDR3 DNA sequence: TGCGCCAGCAGTACAGGAACAGCTCCGACTGGAAACACCATATATTTT.

With regard to this clone: A junction end diverges from the germline sequence, so it may reflect a read error. The chain uses TRBV19 and TRBJ2-7, with TRBD1 matching 7 bases. Germline V gene data show CDR1 as LNHDA and CDR2 as SQIVND (reference sequence). The CDR3 loop spans 12 amino acids. The CDR3 DNA reads as TGTGCCAGTAGGGACCTACAGGGGCGAGTAAGCTTC. Protein sequence: CASRDLQGRVSF.

The chain combines TRBV6-5 with TRBJ1-4; D may be TRBD1 (5 bases). CDR1 and CDR2 (germline): MNHEY, SVGAGI. There are 12 residues in the CDR3. CDR3 DNA: TGTGCGACCCGGAGGGGAAGGGAAAAACTGTTTTTT. Protein: CATRRGREKLFF.

J is TRBJ1-2 and V is TRBV7-3; TRBD1 aligns across 8 bases. CDR1 is SGHTA and CDR2 is FQGTGA in the germline V gene. V lost 1 base and J lost 8; bases outside the gene matches: 15. The CDR3 is made up of 17 amino acids. CDR3 coding DNA: TGTGCCAGCAGCTTAATTTCAGGGGGCCAGATACCGTTCGGCTACACCTTC. It specifies CASSLISGGQIPFGYTF.

The rearrangement joins TRBV6-2 or TRBV6-3 to TRBJ1-1, with D tentatively TRBD1 (6 bases). Germline lookup yields CDR1 MNHEY and CDR2 SVGEGT. V was cut by 2 bases and J by 4 bases, with 11 bases left in between. The CDR3 is made up of 14 amino acids. CDR3 nucleotide sequence: TGTGCCAGCAGTTACGCGACAGGTCTCACTGAAGCTTTCTTT. This gives the protein CASSYATGLTEAFF.

This rearrangement joins TRBV3-1 (or the pseudogene TRBV3-2) to TRBJ1-1; D might be TRBD1 (6 bases). Trimming shortened V by 1 base and J by 3 bases, and 12 bases separated the two germline ends. The V gene's germline CDR1 is LGHDT and CDR2 YNNKEL (reference sequence). The length of the CDR3 is 15 residues. In nucleotides, the CDR3 is TGTGCCAGCAGCCAAGTCCTGGGGGCGGACACTGAAGCTTTCTTT. Residues: CASSQVLGADTEAFF.

The chain recombines TRBV3-1 (or the pseudogene TRBV3-2) with TRBJ1-5, with TRBD1 identical over 7 bases. Germline lookup yields CDR1 LGHDT and CDR2 YNNKEL (reference sequence). The CDR3 spans 14 residues. Trimming cost V 4 bases and J 1 base; bases outside gene matches: 1. The CDR3: CASSLQGSNQPQHF. As DNA, the CDR3 is TGTGCCAGCAGCCTACAGGGGAGCAATCAGCCCCAGCATTTT.

V is TRBV30 and J is TRBJ1-2; D not certain. Germline V gene sequence: CDR1 GTSNPN, CDR2 SVGIG (reference sequence). This CDR3 region has 14 residues. The germline V and J ends were trimmed by 2 bases and 7 bases, with 17 bases remaining between them. The CDR3 here is CAWSRGQPISGYTF. CDR3 bases: TGTGCCTGGAGTCGCGGGCAGCCTATAAGTGGCTACACCTTC.

This sequence joins TRBV27 and TRBJ2-7, with 10 nucleotides matching TRBD1. After removal of 4 bases from V and 3 bases from J, the junction contained 6 bases not matched to a gene. This CDR3 has 15 amino acids. Germline CDR1 is MNHEY and CDR2 is SMNVEV (reference sequence). CDR3 in amino acids: CASSWQGQGYYEQYF. The CDR3 DNA sequence: TGTGCCAGCAGTTGGCAGGGACAGGGGTACTACGAGCAGTACTTC.

The chain has TRBV11-3 and TRBJ1-2; possibly TRBD1 for D (6 bases). From germline, CDR1 is SGHNT and CDR2 YENEEA. The CDR3 has 15 amino acids. The germline V and J ends were trimmed by 8 bases and 5 bases, with 21 bases remaining between them. CDR3 loop: CASSIVGGAGYGYTF. Here the CDR3 DNA reads TGTGCCAGCTCTATTGTTGGGGGCGCTGGGTATGGCTACACCTTC.

The rearrangement links TRBV7-2 to TRBJ1-2; 8 bases match TRBD1. The CDR3 has 15 residues. Germline V gene sequence: CDR1 SGHTA, CDR2 FQGNSA. The trim removed 1 base at V and 4 bases at J, leaving 5 bases unmatched. The CDR3 here is CASSLEDRVIYGYTF. CDR3 sequence (DNA): TGTGCCAGCAGCTTAGAGGACAGGGTTATCTATGGCTACACCTTC.